This T cell receptor (beta chain) is from a study of T cells after posttransplantation cyclophosphamide. Clones were sequenced by immunoSEQ multiplex PCR, and TCRdb holds only the in-frame ones, with some missing. The record shows about 39,000 clones for this sample, with no singletons present. In its sample, this clone was seen many times. Trimming stripped 2 bases from V and 6 bases from J, with 16 bases between. The CDR3 is made up of 15 amino acids. Germline V gene lookup returns CDR1 MNHNS and CDR2 SASEGT. Sequencing used PBMCs. The sequence was obtained from a woman aged 45-65 years in good health and a related stem cell transplant donor. The chain links TRBV6-1 to TRBJ1-2, with D unresolved. CDR3 coding DNA: TGTGCCAGCAGTGAACTGGTGGTGCCCCCGGATGGCTACACCTTC. Its translation is CASSELVVPPDGYTF.